This T cell receptor beta chain is from a study of sequential checkpoint blockade in melanoma. In the study overall: Randomization was 1:1 between first-line nivolumab→ipilimumab and ipilimumab→nivolumab. After both sequences, patients received maintenance nivolumab.

Treatment specified: randomized to nivolumab then ipilimumab (arm A) or the reverse (arm B). None of the patients previously received DNA-damaging chemotherapy. From thawed PBMCs, live CD3+CD8+ cells negative for CD19 and CD56 were sorted. Measured with immunoSEQ multiplex PCR; TCRdb has only the in-frame clones, and not every one. This table has approximately 34,000 clones, almost 85% appearing once. This clonotype was obtained from a human donor with melanoma. The sequences come from CD8+ T cells sorted from blood (inferred from file names), collected from a patient given nivolumab and ipilimumab in sequence.

The CDR3 bases are TGCGCCAGCAGATATGGACTAGCGGGGGGATCTCAGGAGCTGTTTTTT. This encodes CASRYGLAGGSQELFF. The V call is TRBV5-1, the J call TRBJ2-2, with 14 bases lining up with TRBD2. Trimming took 5 bases from V and 10 from J; bases not matched to a gene: 10. This CDR3 contains 16 residues. From germline, CDR1 is SGHRS and CDR2 YFSETQ.